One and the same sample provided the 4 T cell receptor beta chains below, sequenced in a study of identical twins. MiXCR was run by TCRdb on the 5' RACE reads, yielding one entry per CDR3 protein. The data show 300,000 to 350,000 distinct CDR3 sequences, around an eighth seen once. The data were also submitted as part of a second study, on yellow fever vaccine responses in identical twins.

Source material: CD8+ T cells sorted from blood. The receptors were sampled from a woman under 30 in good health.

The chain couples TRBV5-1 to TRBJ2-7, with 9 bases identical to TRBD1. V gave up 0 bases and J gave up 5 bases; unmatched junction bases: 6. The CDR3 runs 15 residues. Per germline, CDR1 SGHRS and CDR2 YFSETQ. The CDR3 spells CASSLEGQGFHEQYF. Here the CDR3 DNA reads TGCGCCAGCAGCTTGGAAGGACAGGGGTTCCACGAGCAGTACTTC.

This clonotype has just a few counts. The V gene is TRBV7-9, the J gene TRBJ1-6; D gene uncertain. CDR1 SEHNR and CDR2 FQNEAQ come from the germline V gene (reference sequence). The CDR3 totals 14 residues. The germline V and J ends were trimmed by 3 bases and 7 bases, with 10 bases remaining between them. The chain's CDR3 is CASSFQENNSPLHF. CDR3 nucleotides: TGTGCCAGCAGCTTCCAGGAGAACAATTCACCCCTCCACTTT.

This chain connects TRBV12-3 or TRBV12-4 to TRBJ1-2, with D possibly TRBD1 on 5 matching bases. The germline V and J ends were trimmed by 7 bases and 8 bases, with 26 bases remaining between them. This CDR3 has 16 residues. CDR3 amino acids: CASTPQLPGEGNGYTF. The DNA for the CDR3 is TGTGCCAGCACCCCCCAACTGCCGGGGGAGGGTAACGGCTACACCTTC.

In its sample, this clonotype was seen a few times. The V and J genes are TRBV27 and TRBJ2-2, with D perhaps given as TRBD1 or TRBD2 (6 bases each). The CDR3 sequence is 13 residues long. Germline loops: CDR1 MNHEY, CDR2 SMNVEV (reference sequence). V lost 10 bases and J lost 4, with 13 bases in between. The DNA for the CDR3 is TGTGCCACGGGGGCAGGGTCCACCGGGGAGCTGTTTTTT. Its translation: CATGAGSTGELFF.